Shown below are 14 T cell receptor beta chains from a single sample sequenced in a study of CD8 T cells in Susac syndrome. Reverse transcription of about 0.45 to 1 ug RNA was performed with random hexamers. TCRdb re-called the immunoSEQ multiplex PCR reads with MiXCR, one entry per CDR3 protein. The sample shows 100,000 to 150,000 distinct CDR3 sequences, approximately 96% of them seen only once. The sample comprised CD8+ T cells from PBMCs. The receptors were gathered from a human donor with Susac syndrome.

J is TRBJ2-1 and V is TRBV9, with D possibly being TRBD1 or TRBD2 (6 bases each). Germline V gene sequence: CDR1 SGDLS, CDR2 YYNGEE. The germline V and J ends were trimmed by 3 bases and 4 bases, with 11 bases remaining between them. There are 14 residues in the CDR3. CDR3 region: CASSEGDSYNEQFF. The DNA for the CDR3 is TGTGCCAGCAGCGAGGGGGACTCGTACAATGAGCAGTTCTTC.

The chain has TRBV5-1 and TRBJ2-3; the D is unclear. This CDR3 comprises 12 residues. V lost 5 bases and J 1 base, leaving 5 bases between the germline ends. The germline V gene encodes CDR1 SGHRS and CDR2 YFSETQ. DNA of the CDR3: TGCGCCAGCAGGGCAGGCACAGATACGCAGTATTTT. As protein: CASRAGTDTQYF.

The CDR3 DNA is TGTGCCAGCAGTGAAGCGGTGGGGCAGCAAGGCAATTCACCCCTCCACTTT. Translated, it gives CASSEAVGQQGNSPLHF. The gene calls are TRBV6-1 and TRBJ1-6, with D possibly TRBD1 on 5 matching bases. This CDR3 region has 17 residues. Germline loops: CDR1 MNHNS, CDR2 SASEGT. Trimming took off 0 bases at V and 7 bases at J, with 16 bases between the two ends.

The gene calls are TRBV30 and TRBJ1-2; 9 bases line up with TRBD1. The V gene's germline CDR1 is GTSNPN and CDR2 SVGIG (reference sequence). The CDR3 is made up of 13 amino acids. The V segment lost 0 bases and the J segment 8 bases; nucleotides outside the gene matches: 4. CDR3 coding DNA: TGTGCCTGGAGTGTAGGGACAGGGCAAGGCTACACCTTC. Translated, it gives CAWSVGTGQGYTF.

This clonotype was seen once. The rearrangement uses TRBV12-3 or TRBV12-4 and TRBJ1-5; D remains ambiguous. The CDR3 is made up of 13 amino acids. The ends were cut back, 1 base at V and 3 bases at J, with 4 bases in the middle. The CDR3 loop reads CASSLGANQPQHF. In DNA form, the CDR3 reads TGTGCCAGCAGTTTAGGGGCCAATCAGCCCCAGCATTTT.

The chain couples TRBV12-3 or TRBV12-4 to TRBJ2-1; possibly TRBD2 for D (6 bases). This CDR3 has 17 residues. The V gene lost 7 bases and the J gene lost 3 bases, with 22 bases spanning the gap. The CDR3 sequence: CASTLLAPSSDYNEQFF. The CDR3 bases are TGTGCCAGCACCCTACTTGCCCCGTCTAGCGACTACAATGAGCAGTTCTTC.

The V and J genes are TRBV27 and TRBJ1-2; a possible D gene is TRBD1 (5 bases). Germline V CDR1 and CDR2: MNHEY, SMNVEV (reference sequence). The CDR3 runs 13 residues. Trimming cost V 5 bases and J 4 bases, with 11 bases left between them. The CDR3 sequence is CASSPRGSYGYTF. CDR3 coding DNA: TGTGCCAGCAGTCCCCGGGGGTCCTATGGCTACACCTTC.

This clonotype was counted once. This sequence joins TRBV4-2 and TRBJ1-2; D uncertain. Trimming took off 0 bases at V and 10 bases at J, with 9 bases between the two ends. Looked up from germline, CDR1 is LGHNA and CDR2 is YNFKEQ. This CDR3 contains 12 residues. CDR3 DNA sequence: TGTGCCAGCAGCCAAGATTGGGAATACTACACCTTC. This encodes CASSQDWEYYTF.

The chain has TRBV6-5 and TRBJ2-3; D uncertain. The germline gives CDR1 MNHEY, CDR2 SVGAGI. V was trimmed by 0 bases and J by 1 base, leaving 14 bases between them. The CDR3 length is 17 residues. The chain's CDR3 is CASSYSKSGEGTDTQYF. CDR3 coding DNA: TGTGCCAGCAGTTACTCGAAATCCGGCGAGGGCACAGATACGCAGTATTTT.

DNA for the CDR3: TGTGCCACCAGTGATCCCGGACAGGGTTGGAAAGATACGCAGTATTTT. It translates to CATSDPGQGWKDTQYF. The V gene is TRBV24-1, the J gene TRBJ2-3; 8 bases align to TRBD1. V was pared by 3 bases and J by 5 bases, with 9 bases of the junction left unmatched. CDR3 length equals 16 residues. Germline CDR1 KGHDR, CDR2 SFDVKD.

CDR3 nucleotides: TGTGCCAGTAGTATCTTTGGGACGGCTTCCCCCTACGAGCAGTACTTC. Protein: CASSIFGTASPYEQYF. This chain joins TRBV19 and TRBJ2-7; D is tentatively TRBD1 or TRBD2 (5 bases each). The V end was cut by 3 bases, the J end by 2 bases, with 17 bases between. This CDR3 contains 16 residues. CDR1 LNHDA and CDR2 SQIVND come from the germline V gene (reference sequence).

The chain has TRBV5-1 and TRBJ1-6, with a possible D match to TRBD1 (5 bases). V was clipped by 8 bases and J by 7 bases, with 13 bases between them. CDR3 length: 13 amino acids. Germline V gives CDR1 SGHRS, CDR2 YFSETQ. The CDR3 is CASMQGWNSPLHF. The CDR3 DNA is TGCGCCAGTATGCAGGGTTGGAATTCACCCCTCCACTTT.

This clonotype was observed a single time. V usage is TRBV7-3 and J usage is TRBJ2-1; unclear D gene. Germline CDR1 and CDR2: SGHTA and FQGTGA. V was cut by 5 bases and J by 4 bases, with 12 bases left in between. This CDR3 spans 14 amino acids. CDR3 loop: CASSPIHGYNEQFF. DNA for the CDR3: TGTGCCAGCAGCCCCATCCACGGTTACAATGAGCAGTTCTTC.

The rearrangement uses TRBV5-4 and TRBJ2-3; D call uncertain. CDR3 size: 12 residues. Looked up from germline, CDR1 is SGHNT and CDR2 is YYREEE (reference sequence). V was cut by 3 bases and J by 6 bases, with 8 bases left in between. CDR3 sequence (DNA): TGTGCCAGCAGCTCCACCATGGATACGCAGTATTTT. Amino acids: CASSSTMDTQYF.